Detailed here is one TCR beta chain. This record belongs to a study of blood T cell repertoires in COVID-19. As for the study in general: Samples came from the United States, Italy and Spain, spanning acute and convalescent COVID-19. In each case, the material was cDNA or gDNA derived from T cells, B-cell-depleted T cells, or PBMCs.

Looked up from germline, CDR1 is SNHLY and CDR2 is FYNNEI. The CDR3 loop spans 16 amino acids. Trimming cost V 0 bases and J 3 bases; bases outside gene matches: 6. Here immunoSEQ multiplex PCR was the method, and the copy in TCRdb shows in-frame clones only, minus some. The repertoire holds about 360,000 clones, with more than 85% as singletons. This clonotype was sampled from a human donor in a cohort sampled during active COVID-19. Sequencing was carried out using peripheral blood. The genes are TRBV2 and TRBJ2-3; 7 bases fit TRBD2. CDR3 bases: TGTGCCAGCAGTGAAGCGAGGCCTAGCGGAACAGATACGCAGTATTTT. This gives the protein CASSEARPSGTDTQYF.